This T cell receptor beta chain is from a study of T cell responses to AZD1222 COVID-19 vaccine. Details on this clone: The antigen remains unidentified.

Assay used: immunoSEQ multiplex PCR; TCRdb lists only in-frame clones, some missing. The sample has approximately 81,000 clones, about 80% seen once. Points from the study as a whole: As reported, nearly half of all spike-specific TCRs target variant regions that are unmutated.

Looked up from germline, CDR1 is SGHVS and CDR2 is FNYEAQ. Trimming took off 1 base at V and 2 bases at J, with 9 bases between the two ends. CDR3 length equals 15 residues. The specimen was peripheral blood, collected 28 days after the second AZD1222 dose. J is TRBJ1-5 and V is TRBV7-6, with D perhaps matching TRBD1 (6 bases). This TCR was sampled from an adult who received the AZD1222 COVID-19 vaccine. CDR3 DNA: TGTGCCAGCAGCTTAGGGGGGGCTGGCAATCAGCCCCAGCATTTT. Amino acids: CASSLGGAGNQPQHF.